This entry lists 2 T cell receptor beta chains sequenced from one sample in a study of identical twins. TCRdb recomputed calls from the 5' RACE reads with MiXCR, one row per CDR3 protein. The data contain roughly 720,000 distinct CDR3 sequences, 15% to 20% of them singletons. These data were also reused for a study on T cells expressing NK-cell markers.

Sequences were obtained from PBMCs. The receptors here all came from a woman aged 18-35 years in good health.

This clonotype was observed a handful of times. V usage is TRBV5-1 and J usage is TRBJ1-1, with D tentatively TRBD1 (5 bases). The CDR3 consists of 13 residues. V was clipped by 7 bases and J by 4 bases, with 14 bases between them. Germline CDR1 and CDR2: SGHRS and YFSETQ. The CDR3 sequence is CASGGGSFTEAFF. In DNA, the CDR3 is TGCGCCAGCGGCGGGGGTTCATTCACTGAAGCTTTCTTT.

CDR3 DNA: TGCGCCAGCAGCTCCGACCTCACCCTAGGGGACGAGCAGTACTTC. Translating it yields CASSSDLTLGDEQYF. The V gene is TRBV5-1, the J gene TRBJ2-7; D is possibly TRBD1 (5 bases). This CDR3 contains 15 residues. The V and J ends lost 3 bases and 5 bases respectively, with 18 bases between them. Looked up from germline, CDR1 is SGHRS and CDR2 is YFSETQ.